Listed here is a single TCR beta chain. Its specificity is unknown. The data were taken from a study of Ad26.COV2.S vaccination and SARS-CoV-2 variants. Study-wide points: In vaccinated individuals, spike-specific CD8+ and CD4+ T cell responses reportedly displayed substantial breadth.

As for treatment: around 19 received Ad26.COV2.S at low or high dose, single or two shots; 5 received placebo; per-sample allocation not given. It was on day 63 after the first vaccine or placebo injection that samples were taken. Libraries were prepared by immunoSEQ multiplex PCR; TCRdb keeps only in-frame clonotypes and omits some of them. Of hundreds of thousands of clones in the sample, roughly 90% were seen once. V lost 3 bases to trimming and J lost 4 bases; unmatched junction nucleotides: 8. The CDR3 is 16 amino acids. Germline V lookup: CDR1 SGHNT, CDR2 YYREEE (reference sequence). The chain is built from TRBV5-4 and TRBJ1-3; 9 bases align to TRBD1. The TCR originated in a person between 18 and 60 years old who received the Ad26.COV2.S COVID-19 vaccine or a placebo. Sequenced material: peripheral blood, taken in a trial of Ad26.COV2.S vaccine versus placebo. CDR3 DNA sequence: TGTGCCAGCAGCTCGGCGGGACAGGGTGGGGGAAACACCATATATTTT. Translated, it gives CASSSAGQGGGNTIYF.